This T cell receptor beta chain appears in the sequencing data of a study of CD8 T cells in Susac syndrome (dated by TCRdb to between 2018 and 2021). A note on the overall study: Whether CD8+ T cell activation and differentiation in Susac syndrome was antigen driven was tested using repertoire sequencing. Paper-wide results and their limitations: The study acknowledged that relatively few individuals were included in the TCR sequencing and HLA analysis.

The CDR3 runs 13 amino acids, cysteine and phenylalanine included. Just the 39-base CDR3 DNA is kept, in frame starting at base 1. V and J are truncated by 7 bases and 1 base respectively, leaving an intervening sequence of 9 bases. High-throughput TCR beta sequencing profiled peripheral blood CD8+ and CD4+ T cells from healthy donors, Susac syndrome patients and multiple sclerosis patients. Treatment-naive patients with stable or active relapsing-remitting disease fulfilling revised McDonald criteria were used as multiple sclerosis controls. CD8+ TEMRA cells were enriched by FACS, while bulk CD8+ and CD4+ T cells were purified by magnetic negative isolation. Blood was collected in EDTA tubes and processed within 24 hours, with PBMCs isolated through density gradient centrifugation. PBMCs intended for TCR sequencing were cryopreserved in liquid nitrogen and thawed later in a water bath at 37 degrees C. The sorted or isolated CD4+, CD8+ and CD8+ TEMRA cells reached a purity of at least 90%.

On this clonotype itself: The antigen it recognizes is unknown. Base qualities are not at hand, and no much larger clone is one base apart.

RNA was extracted using the RNeasy kit, and roughly 0.45 to 1 ug of the RNA was reverse transcribed with random hexamers. TCR beta CDR3 regions were amplified with the immunoSEQ multiplex PCR assay covering 54 Vbeta and 13 Jbeta segments. To correct PCR amplification bias, a synthetic template baseline was used for both primer optimization and computational correction. Per the source publication's procedure: Only productive sequences were kept, with reads annotated to V, D and J genes according to IMGT and analyzed in immunoSEQ Analyzer. Clonality was computed as one minus Shannon entropy normalized by log2 of the number of productive unique sequences. For each patient and control, public and private clones were evaluated within the 100 most prevalent clones. Clones were defined as Susac-specific if absent from the healthy and MS cohorts, from more than 900 published viral clones and from other ImmuneACCESS disease sequences. In TCRdb, the public reads were trimmed at Q25 with fastp and aligned with MiXCR, with productive beta chains retained. Identical CDR3 proteins give one entry, which carries the most common genes and DNA. These V and J calls are TCRdb output, not the study's own analysis. Recorded for this sample are around 150,000 distinct CDR3 sequences; roughly 95% of them occurred a single time. Together, the top ten hold about 0.089% of the sample.

Sequencing was carried out using CD4+ T cells from PBMCs. This clonotype was obtained from a human donor with multiple sclerosis. The chain joins TRBV12-3 or TRBV12-4 to TRBJ2-3, with the D segment identity uncertain. In nucleotides, the sequence is TGTGCCAGCATCCCAGGCGGCACAGATACGCAGTATTTT. Its product reads: CASIPGGTDTQYF.